This is a list of T cell receptor beta chains from one sample in a study of shared clonotypes between healthy human individuals. Sequenced by immunoSEQ multiplex PCR; TCRdb stores in-frame clones only, minus some. Found here are 730,000 or so clones, 60% to 80% of them singletons; the top ten hold around 1.8%. The sequencing input was memory CD4+ T cells sorted from blood. The receptor set was obtained from a woman aged 25 to 39 in good health. CDR3s include the opening cysteine and the closing phenylalanine or tryptophan. The D gene is left open where the match is weak. Clone size appears in some rows only: once, few, many, or a class for an expanded clone.

D gene,V gene,clone size,J gene,CDR3 protein,CDR3 DNA
NA,TRBV5-6,NA,TRBJ1-2,CASSLWSGGGGYTF,TGTGCCAGCAGCTTGTGGTCTGGGGGTGGCGGCTACACCTTC
TRBD2,TRBV6-1,NA,TRBJ2-1,CASSGNVNEQFF,TGTGCCAGTAGCGGGAACGTCAATGAGCAGTTCTTC
TRBD1,TRBV2,once,TRBJ1-1,CASSEGGQGAFF,TGTGCCAGCAGTGAAGGGGGACAGGGAGCTTTCTTT
NA,TRBV25-1,NA,TRBJ2-7,CASSDPSIELGEQYF,TGTGCCAGCAGTGACCCGTCCATTGAGCTTGGCGAGCAGTACTTC
NA,TRBV20-1,NA,TRBJ1-1,CSARLSGRAFF,TGCAGCGCTAGACTTTCAGGGCGAGCTTTCTTT
NA,TRBV18,once,TRBJ1-3,CASSPKDARNTIYF,TGTGCCAGCTCACCCAAGGACGCTAGAAACACCATATATTTT
TRBD1,TRBV6-5,NA,TRBJ2-2,CASSSGQGRTGELFF,TGTGCCAGCAGTTCCGGACAGGGGAGGACCGGGGAGCTGTTTTTT
NA,TRBV5-1,NA,TRBJ1-4,CASSFEGTGNEKLFF,TGCGCCAGCAGCTTCGAAGGGACTGGTAATGAAAAACTGTTTTTT
TRBD1,TRBV2,NA,TRBJ2-7,CASSQDRAGTWTYEQYF,TGTGCCAGCAGCCAGGACAGGGCCGGGACTTGGACCTACGAGCAGTACTTC
NA,TRBV5-1,NA,TRBJ2-1,CASSLSSSSYNEQFF,TGCGCCAGCAGCTTAAGCAGTAGCTCCTACAATGAGCAGTTCTTC
NA,TRBV7-2,NA,TRBJ2-7,CASSFSTGPFEQYF,TGTGCCAGCAGCTTTTCGACAGGCCCCTTTGAGCAGTACTTC
TRBD2,TRBV28,NA,TRBJ2-1,CASSFQRGYNEQFF,TGTGCCAGCAGTTTTCAGCGGGGGTACAATGAGCAGTTCTTC
NA,TRBV6-1,NA,TRBJ1-2,CASRYGEANYGYTF,TGTGCCAGCAGGTACGGGGAAGCTAACTATGGCTACACCTTC
NA,TRBV2,few,TRBJ1-2,CASSDGEVVGYTF,TGTGCCAGCAGTGATGGGGAGGTGGTGGGCTACACCTTC
TRBD1,TRBV27,NA,TRBJ2-1,CASTNTLRDRNNEQFF,TGTGCCAGCACAAACACCCTTAGGGACAGGAACAATGAGCAGTTCTTC
NA,TRBV6-6,NA,TRBJ1-5,CASGGGSNQPQHF,TGTGCCAGTGGGGGAGGGAGCAATCAGCCCCAGCATTTT
NA,TRBV6-6,NA,TRBJ1-3,CASSPPGGLSGNTIYF,TGTGCCAGCAGCCCGCCCGGGGGGTTATCTGGAAACACCATATATTTT
NA,TRBV27,NA,TRBJ1-5,CASSPIREASNQPQHF,TGTGCCAGCAGTCCAATTAGGGAAGCCAGCAATCAGCCCCAGCATTTT
NA,TRBV4-2,NA,TRBJ1-2,CASSPDRLGYGYTF,TGTGCCAGCAGCCCCGACAGGTTAGGCTATGGCTACACCTTC
NA,TRBV20-1,NA,TRBJ2-3,CSAPTMGPQYF,TGCAGTGCCCCCACTATGGGGCCACAGTATTTT
NA,TRBV7-2,NA,TRBJ1-4,CASSLVNGPNEKLFF,TGTGCCAGCAGCTTAGTAAACGGACCAAATGAAAAACTGTTTTTT
TRBD1,TRBV5-1,NA,TRBJ2-5,CASSFPRQGATFEETQYF,TGCGCCAGCAGCTTCCCCAGACAGGGGGCGACGTTCGAGGAGACCCAGTACTTC
TRBD2,TRBV7-9,NA,TRBJ2-5,CASSFGTAGEETQYF,TGTGCCAGCAGCTTCGGGACCGCGGGGGAAGAGACCCAGTACTTC
TRBD1,TRBV4-1,once,TRBJ2-7,CASSQDRAGTGDEQYF,TGCGCCAGCAGCCAAGATCGTGCGGGGACAGGGGACGAGCAGTACTTC
NA,TRBV11-2,NA,TRBJ2-7,CASSHAYEQYF,TGTGCCAGCAGCCACGCCTACGAGCAGTACTTC
NA,TRBV10-3,NA,TRBJ2-1,CAIDGQGAGEQFF,TGTGCCATCGATGGGCAGGGTGCGGGTGAGCAGTTCTTC
NA,TRBV7-9,once,TRBJ2-7,CASSLGATSYEQYF,TGTGCCAGCAGCTTAGGGGCCACATCCTACGAGCAGTACTTC
NA,TRBV10-3,NA,TRBJ2-5,CAISATEETQYF,TGTGCCATCAGTGCCACAGAAGAGACCCAGTACTTC
TRBD1,TRBV11-2,once,TRBJ2-1,CASSHGQGANEQFF,TGTGCCAGCAGCCACGGTCAGGGGGCAAATGAGCAGTTCTTC
NA,TRBV6-5,NA,TRBJ1-3,CASRRGVGNTIYF,TGTGCCAGCAGGCGGGGGGTTGGAAACACCATATATTTT
NA,TRBV2,few,TRBJ2-7,CASSPTSYEQYF,TGTGCCAGCAGTCCTACCTCTTACGAGCAGTACTTC
NA,TRBV5-1,NA,TRBJ2-6,CASSLSPSSGANVLTF,TGCGCCAGCAGCCTGTCTCCAAGCTCTGGGGCCAACGTCCTGACTTTC
TRBD2,TRBV5-1,NA,TRBJ2-2,CASRTGGPATGELFF,TGCGCCAGCCGAACGGGAGGGCCGGCCACCGGGGAGCTGTTTTTT
TRBD2,TRBV7-9,NA,TRBJ2-1,CASTPPGGGNNEQFF,TGTGCCAGCACCCCGCCCGGGGGGGGAAACAATGAGCAGTTCTTC